Listed below are T cell receptor beta chains from one sample, sequenced in a study of blood T cell repertoires in COVID-19. This table comes from immunoSEQ multiplex PCR, and its TCRdb copy is limited to in-frame clones, with some not included. Of 85,000 to 90,000 clones in the sample, around 82% were seen once. The sequenced sample consisted of peripheral blood. These receptors all stem from a woman older than 75 with acute or convalescent COVID-19. The CDR3 runs from the conserved cysteine through the conserved F or W. The order of the fields is V gene, clone size, J gene, D gene, CDR3 DNA, CDR3 protein. D genes are given only for firm matches. The size entry is marked missing in some rows and otherwise reads once, few, many or a size class.

>TRBV5-4|few|TRBJ1-1|TRBD1
TGTGCCAGCAGACAGGGGCCGGGTTCACAGACGAACACTGAAGCTTTCTTT
CASRQGPGSQTNTEAFF
>TRBV6-2/TRBV6-3|NA|TRBJ2-2|TRBD2
TGTGCCAGCACCCCAGGGACTAGCGGAAGATCTACGAACACCGGGGAGCTGTTTTTT
CASTPGTSGRSTNTGELFF
>TRBV15|NA|TRBJ2-1|TRBD2
TGTGCCACCAGCAGAGAACTAGCGGGAGTTGGTGAGCAGTTCTTC
CATSRELAGVGEQFF
>TRBV10-2|NA|TRBJ1-5|NA
TGCGCCAGCAGTGAACAGGGTAACGGGCAGCCCCAGCATTTT
CASSEQGNGQPQHF
>TRBV12-3/TRBV12-4|NA|TRBJ2-3|NA
TGTGCCAGCAGCCGGACTTCCACAGATACGCAGTATTTT
CASSRTSTDTQYF
>TRBV6-4|once|TRBJ1-2|TRBD1
TGTGCCAGCAGTGACTCCTTAAGGACAGGGCGCTACACCTTC
CASSDSLRTGRYTF
>TRBV2|NA|TRBJ2-3|NA
TGTGCCAGCAGAGGTGACGGGGGGCAAACAGATACGCAGTATTTT
CASRGDGGQTDTQYF
>TRBV20-1|NA|TRBJ2-5|TRBD2
TGCAGTGCTAGTCAGTCGGCTGCGGGAGGGTTAAGGGAGACCCAGTACTTC
CSASQSAAGGLRETQYF
>TRBV5-1|NA|TRBJ2-2|TRBD1
TGCGCCAGCAGCTTGGAGGGGGCGAGGACCGGGGAGCTGTTTTTT
CASSLEGARTGELFF
>TRBV6-2/TRBV6-3|NA|TRBJ1-5|NA
TGTGCCAGCAGTTTGGACGGGAACAATCAGCCCCAGCATTTT
CASSLDGNNQPQHF
>TRBV7-8|NA|TRBJ2-5|NA
TGTGCCAGCAGCTTTGGGCCCAAAGAGACCCAGTACTTC
CASSFGPKETQYF
>TRBV24-1|NA|TRBJ2-3|TRBD2
TGTGCCACCAGTGAAACTAGCGGAAGCACAGATACGCAGTATTTT
CATSETSGSTDTQYF
>TRBV3-1/TRBV3-2|NA|TRBJ2-1|TRBD2
TGTGCCAGCAGCCAAGTAGGAGGGCTAGCGGCCCACAATGAGCAGTTCTTC
CASSQVGGLAAHNEQFF
>TRBV12-5|NA|TRBJ1-1|TRBD1
TGTGCTAGTGGTCCGTCGGGGGCAGGGGGTACTGAAGCTTTCTTT
CASGPSGAGGTEAFF
>TRBV15|once|TRBJ1-5|NA
TGTGCCACCAGCATAACTCAGGGAAATCAGCCCCAGCATTTT
CATSITQGNQPQHF